A selection of T cell receptor beta chains follows, all from one sample in a study of control samples from healthy donors and cancer patients. Produced via immunoSEQ multiplex PCR; TCRdb's table is partial and in-frame only. The data show 55,000 to 85,000 clones, about 87% seen once. Sequenced input: PBMCs. The source is a woman aged 50 to 60 with head and neck cancer. The CDR3 runs from the conserved cysteine through the conserved F or W. D genes are given only for firm matches. The size of a clone is reported for some rows only, either as once, few or many, or as a class for expanded clones.

clone_size	v_call	d_call	j_call	cdr3_nt	cdr3_aa
once	TRBV5-4	.	TRBJ1-4	TGTGCCAGCAGCTTGGGTGCAGGTCTCGGTGAAAAACTGTTTTTT	CASSLGAGLGEKLFF
few	TRBV5-4	TRBD1	TRBJ2-1	TGTGCCAGCGGCCCTCGGGACAGATTCTACAATGAGCAGTTCTTC	CASGPRDRFYNEQFF
.	TRBV25-1	TRBD1	TRBJ2-1	TGTGCCAGCAGTGAGGGACAGGGCAATGAGCAGTTCTTC	CASSEGQGNEQFF
few	TRBV6-1	TRBD1	TRBJ2-3	TGTGCCAGCAGTGACGACGGGACAGGGACAGATACGCAGTATTTT	CASSDDGTGTDTQYF
.	TRBV9	.	TRBJ2-1	TGTGCCAGCAGCGTAGATGTTGTGGGGGTAGGGGGATACAATGAGCAGTTCTTC	CASSVDVVGVGGYNEQFF
.	TRBV7-2	.	TRBJ1-2	TGTGCCAGCAGCTTAGGAACACAATATGGCTACACCTTC	CASSLGTQYGYTF
.	TRBV6-5	.	TRBJ2-2	TGTGCCAGCGACAGGCGGGCCGGGGAGCTGTTTTTT	CASDRRAGELFF
.	TRBV18	TRBD1	TRBJ2-7	TGTGCCAGCTCCGGGACAGGGGGCTCCTACGAGCAGTACTTC	CASSGTGGSYEQYF
once	TRBV6-5	TRBD2	TRBJ2-3	TGTGCCAGCAGTCTCGGGACTAACACAGATACGCAGTATTTT	CASSLGTNTDTQYF
.	TRBV6-2/TRBV6-3	.	TRBJ1-3	TGTGCCAGCAGTCCGGACAGAGGAAACACCATATATTTT	CASSPDRGNTIYF
.	TRBV3-1/TRBV3-2	.	TRBJ1-1	TGTGCCAGCAGCCAAATAAGCGTCAGTGGCACTGAAGCTTTCTTT	CASSQISVSGTEAFF
.	TRBV7-2	TRBD1	TRBJ1-6	TGTGCCAGCAGCCTGTACAGGGGTGTTTCGAATTCACCCCTCCACTTT	CASSLYRGVSNSPLHF
few	TRBV14	.	TRBJ1-2	TGTGCCAGCAGCCAAGGAGACTGGACTTTGGGAGCCATTTATGGCTACACCTTC	CASSQGDWTLGAIYGYTF
.	TRBV27	TRBD2	TRBJ2-1	TGTGCCAGCAGTTTTCTCGGAGCGGGGGTGTTCAATGAGCAGTTCTTC	CASSFLGAGVFNEQFF
.	TRBV30	TRBD1	TRBJ1-5	TGTGCCTGGAGGTCCAAGGGGGCTCAGCCCCAGCATTTT	CAWRSKGAQPQHF
.	TRBV28	.	TRBJ2-5	TGTGCCAGCAGTTTAGGAAAGGGCCTTTATTCCCAGTACTTC	CASSLGKGLYSQYF
.	TRBV5-1	TRBD2	TRBJ2-3	TGCGCCAGCAGCGCGGGACTAGCGGGGGGCCGGGATACGCAGTATTTT	CASSAGLAGGRDTQYF
once	TRBV5-4	TRBD1	TRBJ1-3	TGTGCCAGCAGCGAACAGGGGGCGAAAGGAAACACCATATATTTT	CASSEQGAKGNTIYF
.	TRBV14	.	TRBJ1-1	TGTGCCAGCAGCCGCGATCGCGGTGGTGAAGCTTTCTTT	CASSRDRGGEAFF
.	TRBV5-1	.	TRBJ2-3	TGCGCCAGCAGTGCCGGGGGTATCACAGATACGCAGTATTTT	CASSAGGITDTQYF
.	TRBV19	.	TRBJ1-5	TGTGCCAGTAGTTCAACCGGGGGACGGTGGGGCAATCAGCCCCAGCATTTT	CASSSTGGRWGNQPQHF
once	TRBV18	.	TRBJ1-1	TGTGCCAGCTCACCAAAAGAGAACACTGAAGCTTTCTTT	CASSPKENTEAFF
.	TRBV5-4	TRBD2	TRBJ2-3	TGTGCCAGCAGCTTGGGACTAGCGGGGGGGCAGGGTACGCAGTATTTT	CASSLGLAGGQGTQYF
.	TRBV5-1	TRBD1	TRBJ2-1	TGCGCCAGCAGCTCAGGGACAGTCTCCTACAATGAGCAGTTCTTC	CASSSGTVSYNEQFF
.	TRBV7-9	.	TRBJ1-2	TGTGCCAGCCGTATTGACGGCGACTATGGCTACACCTTC	CASRIDGDYGYTF
.	TRBV6-5	.	TRBJ1-6	TGTGCCAGCACCTGGACAGTTCCACCCCTCCACTTT	CASTWTVPPLHF
.	TRBV19	.	TRBJ2-4	TGTGCCAGTAGTATAGGGATCCCAGGGCCCAAAAACATTCAGTACTTC	CASSIGIPGPKNIQYF
.	TRBV28	.	TRBJ1-1	TGTGCCAGCACTTCCCTCAGGACTGAAGCTTTCTTT	CASTSLRTEAFF
.	TRBV4-2	.	TRBJ1-2	TGTGCCAGCAGCCAAGACAATACAGGGAACTATGGCTACACCTTC	CASSQDNTGNYGYTF
.	TRBV11-3	TRBD1	TRBJ2-1	TGTGCCAGCAGCTTGAGCAGGGGGCGATCCGGCGAGCAGTTCTTC	CASSLSRGRSGEQFF
.	TRBV29-1	TRBD1	TRBJ2-3	TGCAGCGTTGGACAGGGGGCAGATACGCAGTATTTT	CSVGQGADTQYF
.	TRBV28	TRBD1	TRBJ1-2	TGTGCCAGCAGACCCCCGGGACAGGGGGACTATGGCTACACCTTC	CASRPPGQGDYGYTF
.	TRBV12-3/TRBV12-4	TRBD1	TRBJ2-7	TGTGCCAGCAGAACAGGGGGCAGCTACGAGCAGTACTTC	CASRTGGSYEQYF
.	TRBV30	.	TRBJ1-1	TGTGCCTGGAGGCAGGGGAACACTGAAGCTTTCTTT	CAWRQGNTEAFF
.	TRBV19	.	TRBJ2-1	TGTGCCAGTAGTAAGGTTGGGGAACTTCGAGATGAGCAGTTCTTC	CASSKVGELRDEQFF
once	TRBV21-1	.	TRBJ1-2	TGTGCCAGCAGCAAAGGTTCTTTC	CASSKGSF
.	TRBV6-5	.	TRBJ2-5	TGTGCCAGCGGGAGCCTGTGGGAGACCCAGTACTTC	CASGSLWETQYF
.	TRBV6-6	.	TRBJ1-4	TGTGCCAGCAGGGCCGGAGGGGTTCGCGAAAAACTGTTTTTT	CASRAGGVREKLFF
once	TRBV15	.	TRBJ2-2	TGTGCCACCAGCAGAGATTCGGGACTGCGGACCACCGGGGAGCTGTTTTTT	CATSRDSGLRTTGELFF
.	TRBV11-1	TRBD1	TRBJ2-5	TGTGCCAGCAGGCTAGACAGGGGTACTCAAGAGACCCAGTACTTC	CASRLDRGTQETQYF
.	TRBV27	.	TRBJ1-1	TGTGCCAGCAGTTTATCGCAGGGGAGGACTGAAGCTTTCTTT	CASSLSQGRTEAFF
.	TRBV24-1	TRBD1	TRBJ2-1	TGTGCCACCGCTGAGGACAGGGGATCGTATGAGCAGTTCTTC	CATAEDRGSYEQFF
.	TRBV11-2	TRBD1	TRBJ2-3	TGTGCCAGCAGCTTAGAGCCGCCAGGGGGCTTCCGCACAGATACGCAGTATTTT	CASSLEPPGGFRTDTQYF
.	TRBV7-9	.	TRBJ2-1	TGTGCCAGCAGCTTAGGCGACTTCGCCAGCAATGAGCAGTTCTTC	CASSLGDFASNEQFF
.	TRBV28	.	TRBJ1-2	TGTGCCAGCACCGAGGGGTATGGCTACACCTTC	CASTEGYGYTF
.	TRBV30	.	TRBJ2-1	TGTGCCTGGAGTCGGATTAGCGGTGCTTCCTACAATGAGCAGTTCTTC	CAWSRISGASYNEQFF
once	TRBV6-4	TRBD2	TRBJ2-1	TGTGCCAGCAGTGATTCTAGCGGGGGTGGAAATGAGCAGTTCTTC	CASSDSSGGGNEQFF
.	TRBV6-5	.	TRBJ2-5	TGCGCAACGGACCTCAGAGAGACCCAGTACTTC	CATDLRETQYF
.	TRBV11-2	.	TRBJ2-7	TGTGCCAGCAGCTTAAATAGGGTCAGCTACGAGCAGTACTTC	CASSLNRVSYEQYF
.	TRBV29-1	TRBD1	TRBJ1-1	TGCAGCGTTTACCGGGACAGGGGGGGCACTGAAGCTTTCTTT	CSVYRDRGGTEAFF
.	TRBV28	TRBD2	TRBJ2-1	TGTGCCAGCAGTTTCTACGGGACTAGCGGGGGGCATGAGCAGTTCTTC	CASSFYGTSGGHEQFF
.	TRBV30	.	TRBJ2-2	TGTGCCTGGAGTGCCCTAACGGACTACACCGGGGAGCTGTTTTTT	CAWSALTDYTGELFF
.	TRBV5-8	TRBD1	TRBJ1-2	TGTGCCAGCAGCAGGACAGGGAGGTATGGCTACACCTTC	CASSRTGRYGYTF
.	TRBV5-1	.	TRBJ2-3	TGCGCCAGCAGCTTGACGAGGGTAAACACAGATACGCAGTATTTT	CASSLTRVNTDTQYF
.	TRBV4-1	.	TRBJ2-7	TGCGCCAGCAGCCAAGAGTCGGGGTCCTACGAGCAGTACTTC	CASSQESGSYEQYF
.	TRBV18	TRBD1	TRBJ2-5	TGTGCCAGCTCACCCGGACAGGGATGGACGGAGACCCAGTACTTC	CASSPGQGWTETQYF
.	TRBV7-9	.	TRBJ1-1	TGTGCCAGCAGCCTGGACCCCCTAATGAACACTGAAGCTTTCTTT	CASSLDPLMNTEAFF
.	TRBV24-1	.	TRBJ2-3	TGTGCCACCAGTGATTTTTCTCCAGATACGCAGTATTTT	CATSDFSPDTQYF